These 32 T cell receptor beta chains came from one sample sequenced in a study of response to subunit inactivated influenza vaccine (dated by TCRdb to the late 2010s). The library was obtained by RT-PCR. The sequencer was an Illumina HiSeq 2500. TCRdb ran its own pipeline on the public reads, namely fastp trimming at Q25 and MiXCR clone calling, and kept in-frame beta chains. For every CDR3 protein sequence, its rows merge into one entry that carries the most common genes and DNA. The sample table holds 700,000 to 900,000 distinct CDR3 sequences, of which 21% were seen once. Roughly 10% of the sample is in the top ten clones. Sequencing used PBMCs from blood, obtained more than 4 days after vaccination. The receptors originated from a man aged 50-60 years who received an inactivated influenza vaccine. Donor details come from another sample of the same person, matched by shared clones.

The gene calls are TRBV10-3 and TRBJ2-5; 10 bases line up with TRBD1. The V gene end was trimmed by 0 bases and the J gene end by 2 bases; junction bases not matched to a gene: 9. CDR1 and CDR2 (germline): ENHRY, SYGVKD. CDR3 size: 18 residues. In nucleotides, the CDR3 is TGTGCCATCAGTGAGTCGACAGGGACAGGGGCGGGTCAAGAGACCCAGTACTTC. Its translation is CAISESTGTGAGQETQYF.

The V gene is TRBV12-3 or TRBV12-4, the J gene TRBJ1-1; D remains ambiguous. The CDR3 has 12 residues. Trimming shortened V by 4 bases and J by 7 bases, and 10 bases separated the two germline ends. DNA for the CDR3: TGTGCCAGCAGTTCCGGACGGTTTGAAGCTTTCTTT. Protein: CASSSGRFEAFF.

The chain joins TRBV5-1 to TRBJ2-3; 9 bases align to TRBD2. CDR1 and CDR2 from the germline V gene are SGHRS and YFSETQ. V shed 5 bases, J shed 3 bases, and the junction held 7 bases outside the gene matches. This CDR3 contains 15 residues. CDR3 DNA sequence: TGCGCCAGCAGGGGAGCGGGGGGCGCGACAGATACGCAGTATTTT. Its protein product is CASRGAGGATDTQYF.

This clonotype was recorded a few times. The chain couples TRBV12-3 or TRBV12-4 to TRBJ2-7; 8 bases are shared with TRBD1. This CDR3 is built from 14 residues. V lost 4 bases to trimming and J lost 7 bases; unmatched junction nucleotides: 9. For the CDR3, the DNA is TGTGCCAGCAGTTCCCGGCAGGGGGCCCCGGAGCAGTACTTC. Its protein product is CASSSRQGAPEQYF.

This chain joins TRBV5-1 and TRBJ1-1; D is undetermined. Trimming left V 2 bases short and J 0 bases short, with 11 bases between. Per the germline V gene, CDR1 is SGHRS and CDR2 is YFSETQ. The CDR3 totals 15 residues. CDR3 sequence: CASSFGQLMNTEAFF. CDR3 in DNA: TGCGCCAGCAGCTTCGGTCAGCTCATGAACACTGAAGCTTTCTTT.

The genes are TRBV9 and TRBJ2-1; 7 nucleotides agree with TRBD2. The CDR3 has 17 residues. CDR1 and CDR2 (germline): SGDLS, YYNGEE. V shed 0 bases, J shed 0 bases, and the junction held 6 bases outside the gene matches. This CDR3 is CASSVVSSGSSYNEQFF. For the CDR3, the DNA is TGTGCCAGCAGCGTAGTCTCTAGCGGTAGCTCCTACAATGAGCAGTTCTTC.

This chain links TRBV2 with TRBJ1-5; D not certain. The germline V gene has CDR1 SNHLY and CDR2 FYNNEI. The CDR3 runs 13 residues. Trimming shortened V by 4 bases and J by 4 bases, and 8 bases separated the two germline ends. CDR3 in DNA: TGTGCCAGCAGTGTAGTGAGGAATCAGCCCCAGCATTTT. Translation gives CASSVVRNQPQHF. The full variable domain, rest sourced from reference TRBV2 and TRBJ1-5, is EPEVTQTPSHQVTQMGQEVILRCVPISNHLYFYWYRQILGQKVEFLVSFYNNEISEKSEIFDDQFSVERPDGSNFTLKIRSTKLEDSAMYFCASSVVRNQPQHFGDGTRLSIL.

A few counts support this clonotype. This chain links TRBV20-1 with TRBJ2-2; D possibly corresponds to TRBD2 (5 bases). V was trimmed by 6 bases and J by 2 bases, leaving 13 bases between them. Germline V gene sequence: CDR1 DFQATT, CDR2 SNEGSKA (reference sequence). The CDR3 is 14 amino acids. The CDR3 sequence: CSAAGLSNTGELFF. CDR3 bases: TGCAGTGCCGCTGGACTGTCCAACACCGGGGAGCTGTTTTTT.

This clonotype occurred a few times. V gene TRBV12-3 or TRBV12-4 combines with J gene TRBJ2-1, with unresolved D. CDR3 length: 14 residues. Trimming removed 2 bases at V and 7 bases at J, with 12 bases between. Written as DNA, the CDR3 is TGTGCCAGCAGTTTAATTGCGCCCGGGAATGAGCAGTTCTTC. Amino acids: CASSLIAPGNEQFF.

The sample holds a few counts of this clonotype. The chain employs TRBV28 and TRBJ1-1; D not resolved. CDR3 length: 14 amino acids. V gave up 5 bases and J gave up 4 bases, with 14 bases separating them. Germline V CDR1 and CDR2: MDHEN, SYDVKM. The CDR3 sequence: CASSLQPGITEAFF. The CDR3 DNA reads TGTGCCAGCAGTCTCCAACCGGGCATCACTGAAGCTTTCTTT.

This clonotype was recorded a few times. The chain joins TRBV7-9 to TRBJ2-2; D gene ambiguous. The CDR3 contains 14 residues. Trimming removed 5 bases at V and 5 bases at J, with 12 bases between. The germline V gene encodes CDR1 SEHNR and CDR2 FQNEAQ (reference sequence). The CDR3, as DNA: TGTGCCAGCAGCACCGACGGTTATACCGGGGAGCTGTTTTTT. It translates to CASSTDGYTGELFF.

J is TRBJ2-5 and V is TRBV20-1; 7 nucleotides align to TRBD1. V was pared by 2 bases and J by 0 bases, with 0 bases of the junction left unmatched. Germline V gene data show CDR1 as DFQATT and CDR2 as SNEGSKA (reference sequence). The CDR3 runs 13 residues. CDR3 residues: CSARTGDQETQYF. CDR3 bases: TGCAGTGCTAGAACAGGGGACCAAGAGACCCAGTACTTC.

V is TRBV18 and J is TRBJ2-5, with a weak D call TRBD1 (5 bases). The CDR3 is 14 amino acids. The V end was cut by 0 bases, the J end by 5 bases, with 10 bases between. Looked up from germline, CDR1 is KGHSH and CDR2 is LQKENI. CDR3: CASSPPARVETQYF. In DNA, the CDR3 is TGTGCCAGCTCACCACCCGCCAGGGTGGAGACCCAGTACTTC.

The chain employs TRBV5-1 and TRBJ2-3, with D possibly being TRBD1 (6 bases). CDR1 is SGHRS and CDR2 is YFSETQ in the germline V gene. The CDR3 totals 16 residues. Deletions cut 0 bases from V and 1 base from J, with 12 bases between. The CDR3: CASSLEGVIRTDTQYF. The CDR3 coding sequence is TGCGCCAGCAGCTTGGAGGGGGTGATCCGCACAGATACGCAGTATTTT.

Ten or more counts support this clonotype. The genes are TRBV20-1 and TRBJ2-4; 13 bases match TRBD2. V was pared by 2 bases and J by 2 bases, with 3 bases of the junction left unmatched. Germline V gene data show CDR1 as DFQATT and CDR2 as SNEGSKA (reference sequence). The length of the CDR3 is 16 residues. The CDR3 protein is CSARWTSGSSKNIQYF. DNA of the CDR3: TGCAGTGCTAGATGGACTAGCGGGAGTTCCAAAAACATTCAGTACTTC.

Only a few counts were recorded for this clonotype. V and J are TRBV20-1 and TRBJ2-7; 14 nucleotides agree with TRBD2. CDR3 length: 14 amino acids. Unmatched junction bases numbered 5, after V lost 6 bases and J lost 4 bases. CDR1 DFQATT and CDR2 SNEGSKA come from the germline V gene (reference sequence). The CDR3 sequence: CSAAGLAGDYEQYF. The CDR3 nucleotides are TGCAGTGCCGCGGGACTAGCGGGAGATTACGAGCAGTACTTC.

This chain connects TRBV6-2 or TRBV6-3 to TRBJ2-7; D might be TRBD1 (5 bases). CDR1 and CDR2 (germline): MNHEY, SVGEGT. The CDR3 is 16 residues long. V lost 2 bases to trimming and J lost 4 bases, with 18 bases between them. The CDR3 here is CASSYDQDKGPYEQYF. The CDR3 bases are TGTGCCAGCAGTTACGACCAGGACAAGGGGCCGTACGAGCAGTACTTC.

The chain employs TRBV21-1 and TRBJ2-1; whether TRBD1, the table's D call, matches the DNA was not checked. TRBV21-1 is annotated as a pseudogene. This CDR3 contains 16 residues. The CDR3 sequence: CASSKVSDRASNEQFF. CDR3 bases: TGTGCCAGCAGCAAGGTTTCGGACAGGGCAAGCAATGAGCAGTTCTTC.

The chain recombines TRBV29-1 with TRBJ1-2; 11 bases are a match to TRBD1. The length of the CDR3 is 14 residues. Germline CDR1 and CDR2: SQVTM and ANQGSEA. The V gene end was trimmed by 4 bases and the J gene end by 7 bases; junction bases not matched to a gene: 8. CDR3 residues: CSVGNRTGGPGYTF. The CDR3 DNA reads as TGCAGCGTTGGAAATCGGACAGGGGGCCCTGGCTACACCTTC.

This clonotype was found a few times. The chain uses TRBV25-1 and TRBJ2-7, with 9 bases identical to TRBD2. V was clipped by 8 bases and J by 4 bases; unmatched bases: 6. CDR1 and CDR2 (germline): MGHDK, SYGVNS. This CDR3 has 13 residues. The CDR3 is CASFSGRKYEQYF. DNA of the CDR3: TGTGCCAGCTTTAGCGGGAGAAAGTACGAGCAGTACTTC.

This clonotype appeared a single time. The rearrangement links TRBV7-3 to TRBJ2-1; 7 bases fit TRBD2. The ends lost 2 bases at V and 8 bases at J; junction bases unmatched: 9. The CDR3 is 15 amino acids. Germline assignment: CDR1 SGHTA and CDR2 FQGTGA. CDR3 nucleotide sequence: TGTGCCAGCAGCTTACGGCGCGGGAGTGTCGATGAGCAGTTCTTC. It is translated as CASSLRRGSVDEQFF.

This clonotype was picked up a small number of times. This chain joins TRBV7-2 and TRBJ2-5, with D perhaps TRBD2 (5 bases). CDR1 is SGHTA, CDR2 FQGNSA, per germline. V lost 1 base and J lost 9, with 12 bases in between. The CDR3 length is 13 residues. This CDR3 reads CASSLDFGEPQYF. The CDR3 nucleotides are TGTGCCAGCAGCTTAGATTTCGGGGAGCCCCAGTACTTC. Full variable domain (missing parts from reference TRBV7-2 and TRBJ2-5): GAGVSQSPSNKVTEKGKDVELRCDPISGHTALYWYRQSLGQGLEFLIYFQGNSAPDKSGLPSDRFSAERTGGSVSTLTIQRTQQEDSAVYLCASSLDFGEPQYFGPGTRLLVL.

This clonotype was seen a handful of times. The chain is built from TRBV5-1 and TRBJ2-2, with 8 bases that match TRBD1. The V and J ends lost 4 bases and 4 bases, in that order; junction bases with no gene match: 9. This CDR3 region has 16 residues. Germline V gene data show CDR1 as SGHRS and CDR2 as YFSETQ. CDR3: CASSPSPGQATGELFF. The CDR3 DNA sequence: TGCGCCAGCAGCCCAAGTCCGGGACAGGCCACCGGGGAGCTGTTTTTT.

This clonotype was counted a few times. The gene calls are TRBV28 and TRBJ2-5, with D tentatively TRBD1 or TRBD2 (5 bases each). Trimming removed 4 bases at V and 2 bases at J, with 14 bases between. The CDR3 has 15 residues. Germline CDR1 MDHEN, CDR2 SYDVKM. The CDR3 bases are TGTGCCAGCAGTTGGGCTCTGGGACGGCAAGAGACCCAGTACTTC. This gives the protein CASSWALGRQETQYF.

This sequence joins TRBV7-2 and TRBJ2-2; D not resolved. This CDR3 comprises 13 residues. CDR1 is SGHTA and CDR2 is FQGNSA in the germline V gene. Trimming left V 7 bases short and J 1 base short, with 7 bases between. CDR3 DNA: TGTGCCAGCAACCTTGGGAACACCGGGGAGCTGTTTTTT. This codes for CASNLGNTGELFF.

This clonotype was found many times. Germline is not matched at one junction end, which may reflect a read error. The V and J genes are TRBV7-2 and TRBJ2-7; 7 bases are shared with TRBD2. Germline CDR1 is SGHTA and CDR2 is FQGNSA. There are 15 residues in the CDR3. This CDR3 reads CASSLYLAASSEQYF. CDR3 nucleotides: TGTGCCAGCAGCTTGTATCTAGCGGCCTCCTCCGAGCAGTACTTC.

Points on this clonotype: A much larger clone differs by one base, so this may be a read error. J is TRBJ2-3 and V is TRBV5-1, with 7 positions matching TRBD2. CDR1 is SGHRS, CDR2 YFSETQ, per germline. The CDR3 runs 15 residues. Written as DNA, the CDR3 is TGCACCAGCAGCGTGAGCGGGAAGGGCACAGATACGCAGTATTTT. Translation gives CTSSVSGKGTDTQYF.

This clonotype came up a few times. CDR3 DNA: TGTGCCAGCAGTTACGACCCGAGGGAGACCCAGTACTTC. This encodes CASSYDPRETQYF. V and J are TRBV6-6 and TRBJ2-5; D not certain. V was shortened by 2 bases and J by 5 bases, with 9 bases between the two germline ends. This CDR3 is built from 13 residues. Looked up from germline, CDR1 is MNHNY and CDR2 is SVGAGI (reference sequence).

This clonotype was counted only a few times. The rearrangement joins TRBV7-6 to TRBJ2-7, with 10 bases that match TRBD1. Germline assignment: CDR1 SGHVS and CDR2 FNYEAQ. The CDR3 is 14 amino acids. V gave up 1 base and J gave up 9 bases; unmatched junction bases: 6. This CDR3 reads CASSLEGQGSVQYF. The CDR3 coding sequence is TGTGCCAGCAGCTTAGAGGGACAGGGGTCGGTGCAGTACTTC.

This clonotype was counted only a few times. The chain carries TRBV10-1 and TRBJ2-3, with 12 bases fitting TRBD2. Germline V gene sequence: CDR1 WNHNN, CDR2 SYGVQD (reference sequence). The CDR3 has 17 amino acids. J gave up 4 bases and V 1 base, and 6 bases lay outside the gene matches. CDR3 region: CASSEFWTSGDADTQYF. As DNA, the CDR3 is TGCGCCAGCAGTGAGTTCTGGACTAGCGGGGATGCAGATACGCAGTATTTT.

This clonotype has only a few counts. CDR3 DNA sequence: TGTGCCAGCAGTTATGAGGGGCGAATCTACTATGGCTACACCTTC. Translated: CASSYEGRIYYGYTF. The rearrangement links TRBV6-5 to TRBJ1-2, with D possibly matching TRBD1 (5 bases). Per germline, CDR1 MNHEY and CDR2 SVGAGI. This CDR3 spans 15 amino acids. The ends were cut back, 3 bases at V and 3 bases at J, with 14 bases in the middle.

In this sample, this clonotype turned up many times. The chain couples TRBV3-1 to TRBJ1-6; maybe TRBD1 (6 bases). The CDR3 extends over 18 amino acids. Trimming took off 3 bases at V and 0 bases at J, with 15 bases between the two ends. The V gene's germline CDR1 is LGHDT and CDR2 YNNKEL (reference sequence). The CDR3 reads CASSHGGHISSYNSPLHF. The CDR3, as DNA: TGTGCCAGCAGCCACGGGGGGCACATCAGCTCCTATAATTCACCCCTCCACTTT.